The 13 T cell receptor beta chains in this list originate from one sample, sequenced in a study of blood T cell repertoires in COVID-19. Data came from immunoSEQ multiplex PCR; TCRdb stores just in-frame clones and leaves some out. The table lists over 200,000 clones, over 75% of them singletons. Material for sequencing was PBMCs or T cells enriched from blood (not recorded which). The receptors were gathered from a woman between 25 and 40 years old who had been exposed to COVID-19.

This sequence joins TRBV4-2 and TRBJ2-1; TRBD1 aligns across 9 bases. V was clipped by 0 bases and J by 6 bases; unmatched bases: 12. The CDR3 length is 18 residues. In germline, CDR1 is LGHNA, CDR2 YNFKEQ. The CDR3 spells CASSQDLSGTGILNEQFF. DNA for the CDR3: TGTGCCAGCAGCCAAGATTTATCGGGGACAGGGATCCTCAATGAGCAGTTCTTC.

The V call is TRBV5-5, the J call TRBJ1-1; the match to TRBD1 covers 7 bases. V was clipped by 0 bases and J by 7 bases; unmatched bases: 3. The CDR3 has 13 amino acids. CDR1 and CDR2 from the germline V gene are SGHKS and YYEKEE (reference sequence). CDR3 nucleotide sequence: TGTGCCAGCAGCTTGGGACAGGGTATTGAAGCTTTCTTT. Amino acids: CASSLGQGIEAFF.

A remark on this clone: In the same sample, other DNA sequences code for this CDR3. CDR3 region: CASSLGRDYGYTF. Here the CDR3 DNA reads TGCGCCAGCAGCCTGGGACGGGACTATGGCTACACCTTC. V usage is TRBV5-1 and J usage is TRBJ1-2, with a possible D match to TRBD1 (5 bases). The germline V gene encodes CDR1 SGHRS and CDR2 YFSETQ. The CDR3 sequence is 13 residues long. V lost 4 bases, J lost 3 bases, and 10 bases lay in between.

This clone showed up just a few times. The chain has TRBV10-3 and TRBJ1-1; D uncertain. Germline V gives CDR1 ENHRY, CDR2 SYGVKD. The V gene lost 0 bases and the J gene lost 0 bases, with 8 bases spanning the gap. This CDR3 contains 15 residues. The CDR3 bases are TGTGCCATCAGTGAGTCGGTAGCCGTGAACACTGAAGCTTTCTTT. Its translation is CAISESVAVNTEAFF.

The J gene is TRBJ2-3, the V gene TRBV4-1; 7 nucleotides match TRBD2. The CDR3 covers 15 residues. V was clipped by 4 bases and J by 0 bases; unmatched bases: 4. CDR1 and CDR2 from the germline V gene are MGHRA and YSYEKL. The CDR3: CASSRSAGSTDTQYF. The CDR3 region has the DNA TGCGCCAGCAGCCGATCAGCGGGGAGCACAGATACGCAGTATTTT.

The chain links TRBV30 to TRBJ2-7, with 11 bases aligning to TRBD2. V was pared by 1 base and J by 5 bases, with 4 bases of the junction left unmatched. The germline CDR1 and CDR2 sequences are GTSNPN and SVGIG (reference sequence). The CDR3 covers 14 residues. The CDR3 bases are TGTGCCTGGAGTGGACTAGCGGGACTCGACGAGCAGTACTTC. Protein: CAWSGLAGLDEQYF.

J is TRBJ2-1 and V is TRBV11-3; 8 bases fit TRBD2. The V gene's germline CDR1 is SGHNT and CDR2 YENEEA. Trimming took 1 base from V and 5 from J; bases not matched to a gene: 7. The CDR3 spans 16 residues. Written as DNA, the CDR3 is TGTGCCAGCAGCTTAGTCGACACTAGCGGCCACAATGAGCAGTTCTTC. Amino acids: CASSLVDTSGHNEQFF. The full variable domain, completed using reference TRBV11-3 and TRBJ2-1, is EAGVVQSPRYKIIEKKQPVAFWCNPISGHNTLYWYLQNLGQGPELLIRYENEEAVDDSQLPKDRFSAERLKGVDSTLKIQPAELGDSAVYLCASSLVDTSGHNEQFFGPGTRLTVL.

The V call is TRBV2, the J call TRBJ2-4; a possible D gene is TRBD2 (6 bases). The germline CDR1 and CDR2 sequences are SNHLY and FYNNEI. The CDR3 covers 15 residues. V lost 3 bases, J lost 0 bases, and 9 bases lay in between. The DNA of the CDR3 is TGTGCCAGCAGTGATAGCGGAGAAGCCAAAAACATTCAGTACTTC. Translation gives CASSDSGEAKNIQYF.

The rearrangement links TRBV5-1 to TRBJ2-1; 12 bases fit TRBD2. CDR1 and CDR2 (germline): SGHRS, YFSETQ. The CDR3 runs to 15 residues. V shed 4 bases, J shed 7 bases, and the junction held 6 bases outside the gene matches. Here the CDR3 DNA reads TGCGCCAGCAGCCGGACTAGCGGGAAGGTTAATGAGCAGTTCTTC. It is translated as CASSRTSGKVNEQFF.

This sequence joins TRBV28 and TRBJ1-1, with D perhaps TRBD1 (6 bases). The CDR3 is 13 residues long. Germline V CDR1 and CDR2: MDHEN, SYDVKM. Between the trimmed V and J ends, which lost 8 bases and 3 bases, there was a span of 13 bases. CDR3 sequence: CASARPGDTEAFF. DNA for the CDR3: TGTGCCAGCGCCCGCCCAGGGGACACTGAAGCTTTCTTT.

The chain has TRBV28 and TRBJ1-5; 9 bases match TRBD1. Germline V gene data show CDR1 as MDHEN and CDR2 as SYDVKM. Trimming cost V 0 bases and J 0 bases; bases outside gene matches: 3. The CDR3 contains 17 residues. CDR3: CASSLWWDRDSNQPQHF. The CDR3 DNA follows: TGTGCCAGCAGTTTATGGTGGGACAGGGATAGCAATCAGCCCCAGCATTTT.

The chain joins TRBV15 to TRBJ1-2; 9 positions match TRBD1. The V gene end was trimmed by 0 bases and the J gene end by 11 bases; junction bases not matched to a gene: 1. The length of the CDR3 is 12 residues. Germline-derived CDR1 and CDR2 are LNHNV and YYDKDF (reference sequence). DNA of the CDR3: TGTGCCACCAGCAGAGATGACAGGGGGTACACCTTC. It encodes CATSRDDRGYTF.

The chain combines TRBV29-1 with TRBJ1-1; D perhaps matches TRBD1 (6 bases). This CDR3 region has 14 residues. Germline CDR1 reads SQVTM; CDR2 reads ANQGSEA. V was clipped by 2 bases and J by 4 bases, with 14 bases between them. This CDR3 reads CSVEFGPRGTEAFF. For the CDR3, the DNA is TGCAGCGTTGAATTTGGACCCAGGGGCACTGAAGCTTTCTTT.